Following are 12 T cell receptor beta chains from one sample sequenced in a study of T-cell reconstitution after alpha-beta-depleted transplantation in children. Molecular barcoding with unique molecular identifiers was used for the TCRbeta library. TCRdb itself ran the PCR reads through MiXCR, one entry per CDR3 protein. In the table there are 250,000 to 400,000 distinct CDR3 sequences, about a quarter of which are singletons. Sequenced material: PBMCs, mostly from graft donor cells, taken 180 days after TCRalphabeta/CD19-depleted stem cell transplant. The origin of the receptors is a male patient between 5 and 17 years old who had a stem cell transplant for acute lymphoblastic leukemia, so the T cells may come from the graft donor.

The CDR3, as DNA: TGCGCCAGCAGCTTGGCCGGGAGGGATGTGGAGACCCAGTACTTC. Translation gives CASSLAGRDVETQYF. This sequence joins TRBV5-1 and TRBJ2-5, with 8 nucleotides matching TRBD2. The germline V gene has CDR1 SGHRS and CDR2 YFSETQ. Trimming cost V 0 bases and J 5 bases; bases outside gene matches: 6. The CDR3 is 15 residues long.

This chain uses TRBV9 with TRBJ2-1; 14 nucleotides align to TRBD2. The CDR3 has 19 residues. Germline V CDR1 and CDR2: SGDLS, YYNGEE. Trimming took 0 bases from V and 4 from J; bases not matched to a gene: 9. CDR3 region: CASSVGLAGGEIDYNEQFF. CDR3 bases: TGTGCCAGCAGCGTAGGACTAGCGGGAGGGGAAATTGATTACAATGAGCAGTTCTTC.

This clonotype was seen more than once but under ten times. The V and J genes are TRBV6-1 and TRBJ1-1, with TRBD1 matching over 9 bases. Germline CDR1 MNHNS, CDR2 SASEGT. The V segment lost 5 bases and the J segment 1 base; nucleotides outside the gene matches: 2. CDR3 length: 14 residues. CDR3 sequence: CASSRDRENTEAFF. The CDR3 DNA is TGTGCCAGCAGTCGGGACAGGGAGAACACTGAAGCTTTCTTT.

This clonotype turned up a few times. CDR3 bases: TGCGCCAGCAGCCAAGGGGCGGGTCGAAAGCTCGGAAACACCATATATTTT. Translating gives CASSQGAGRKLGNTIYF. The J gene is TRBJ1-3, the V gene TRBV4-1; D unresolved. Trimming took 1 base from V and 4 from J, leaving 17 bases between them. Germline V gives CDR1 MGHRA, CDR2 YSYEKL. The CDR3 loop spans 17 amino acids.

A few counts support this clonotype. CDR3 in DNA: TGTGCCAGCTCACACCCTCTGGATTTCTCTAGCACAGATACGCAGTATTTT. This encodes CASSHPLDFSSTDTQYF. V gene TRBV18 combines with J gene TRBJ2-3; D is undetermined. Looked up from germline, CDR1 is KGHSH and CDR2 is LQKENI. V dropped 4 bases and J dropped 0 bases, with 17 bases sitting between them. CDR3 length: 17 residues.

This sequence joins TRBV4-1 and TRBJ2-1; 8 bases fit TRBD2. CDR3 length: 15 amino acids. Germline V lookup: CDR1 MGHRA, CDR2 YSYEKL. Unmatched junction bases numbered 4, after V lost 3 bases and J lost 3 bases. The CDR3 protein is CASSQKREIYNEQFF. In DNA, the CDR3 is TGCGCCAGCAGCCAGAAGCGGGAGATCTACAATGAGCAGTTCTTC.

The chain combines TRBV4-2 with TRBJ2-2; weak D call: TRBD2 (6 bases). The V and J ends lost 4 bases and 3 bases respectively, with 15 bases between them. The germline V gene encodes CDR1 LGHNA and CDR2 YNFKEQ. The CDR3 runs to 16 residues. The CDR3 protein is CASSPHSGVYTGELFF. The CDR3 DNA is TGTGCCAGCAGCCCGCATTCGGGGGTCTACACCGGGGAGCTGTTTTTT.

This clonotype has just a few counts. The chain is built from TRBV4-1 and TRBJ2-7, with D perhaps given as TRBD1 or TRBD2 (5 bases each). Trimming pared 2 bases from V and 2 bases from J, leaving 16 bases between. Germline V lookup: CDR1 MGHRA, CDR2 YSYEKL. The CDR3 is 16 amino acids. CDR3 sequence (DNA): TGCGCCAGCAGCCAAATTTTGGGACGTTTACCCTACGAGCAGTACTTC. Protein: CASSQILGRLPYEQYF.

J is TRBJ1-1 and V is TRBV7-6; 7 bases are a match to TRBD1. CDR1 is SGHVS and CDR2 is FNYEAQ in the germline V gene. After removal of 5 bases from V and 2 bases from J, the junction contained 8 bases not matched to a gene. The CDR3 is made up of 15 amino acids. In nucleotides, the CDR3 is TGTGCCAGCAGCCCCTCGACAGGGCCCAACACTGAAGCTTTCTTT. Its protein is CASSPSTGPNTEAFF.

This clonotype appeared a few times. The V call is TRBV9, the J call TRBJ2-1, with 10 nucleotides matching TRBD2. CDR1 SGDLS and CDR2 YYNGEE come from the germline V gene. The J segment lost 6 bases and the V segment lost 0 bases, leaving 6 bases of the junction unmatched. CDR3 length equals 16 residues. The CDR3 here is CASSVATSGTLNEQFF. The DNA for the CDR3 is TGTGCCAGCAGCGTAGCTACTAGCGGGACGCTCAATGAGCAGTTCTTC.

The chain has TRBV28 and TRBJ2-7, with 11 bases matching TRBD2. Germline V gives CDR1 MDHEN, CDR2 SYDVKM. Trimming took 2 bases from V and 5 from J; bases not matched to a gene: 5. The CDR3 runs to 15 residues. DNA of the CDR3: TGTGCCAGCAGTTTAATCACTAGCGGGAGCCACGAGCAGTACTTC. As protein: CASSLITSGSHEQYF.

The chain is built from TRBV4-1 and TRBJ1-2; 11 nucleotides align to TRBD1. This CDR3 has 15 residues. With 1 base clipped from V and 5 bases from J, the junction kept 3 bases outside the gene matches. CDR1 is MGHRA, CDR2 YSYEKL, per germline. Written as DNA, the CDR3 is TGCGCCAGCAGCCAAGGGGACAGGGGGGCTTATGGCTACACCTTC. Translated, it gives CASSQGDRGAYGYTF.